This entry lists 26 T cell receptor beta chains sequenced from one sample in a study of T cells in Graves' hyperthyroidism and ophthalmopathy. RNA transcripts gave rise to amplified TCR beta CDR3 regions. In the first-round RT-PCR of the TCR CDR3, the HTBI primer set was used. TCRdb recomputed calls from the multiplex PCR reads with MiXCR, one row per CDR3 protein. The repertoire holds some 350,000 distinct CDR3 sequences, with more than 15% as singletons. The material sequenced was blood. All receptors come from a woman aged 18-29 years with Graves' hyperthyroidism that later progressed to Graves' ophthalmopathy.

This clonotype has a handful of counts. CDR3 amino acids: CASSQGLETQYF. The CDR3, as DNA: TGTGCCAGCAGCCAAGGTCTCGAGACCCAGTACTTC. The V gene is TRBV3-1, the J gene TRBJ2-5; D remains ambiguous. The germline gives CDR1 LGHDT, CDR2 YNNKEL (reference sequence). The V end lost 1 base, the J end lost 5 bases, and 5 bases lay between the germline ends. CDR3 length: 12 residues.

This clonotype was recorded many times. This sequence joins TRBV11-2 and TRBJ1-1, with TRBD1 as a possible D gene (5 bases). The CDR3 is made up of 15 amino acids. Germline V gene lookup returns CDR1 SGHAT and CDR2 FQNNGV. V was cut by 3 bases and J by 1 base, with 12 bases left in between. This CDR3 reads CASSFPRGGNTEAFF. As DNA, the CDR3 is TGTGCCAGCAGCTTCCCCCGGGGCGGGAACACTGAAGCTTTCTTT.

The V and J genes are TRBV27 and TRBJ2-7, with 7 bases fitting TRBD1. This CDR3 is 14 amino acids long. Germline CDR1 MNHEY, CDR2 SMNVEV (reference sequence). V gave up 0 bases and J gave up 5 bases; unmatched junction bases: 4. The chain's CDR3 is CASSLSHRGHEQYF. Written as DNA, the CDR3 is TGTGCCAGCAGTTTATCTCACAGGGGCCACGAGCAGTACTTC.

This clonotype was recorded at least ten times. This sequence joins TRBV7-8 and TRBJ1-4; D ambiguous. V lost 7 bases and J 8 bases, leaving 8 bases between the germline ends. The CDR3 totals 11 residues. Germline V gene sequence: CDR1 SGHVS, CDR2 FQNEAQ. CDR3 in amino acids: CASTQSEKLFF. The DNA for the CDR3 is TGTGCCAGCACGCAGAGCGAAAAACTGTTTTTT. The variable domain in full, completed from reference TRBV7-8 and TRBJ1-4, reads GAGVSQSPRYKVAKRGQDVALRCDPISGHVSLFWYQQALGQGPEFLTYFQNEAQLDKSGLPSDRFFAERPEGSVSTLKIQRTQQEDSAVYLCASTQSEKLFFGSGTQLSVL.

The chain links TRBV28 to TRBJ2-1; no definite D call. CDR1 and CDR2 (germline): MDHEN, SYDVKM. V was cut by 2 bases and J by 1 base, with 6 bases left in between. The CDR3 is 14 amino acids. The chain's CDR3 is CASSLVVSYNEQFF. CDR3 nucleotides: TGTGCCAGCAGTTTAGTCGTATCCTACAATGAGCAGTTCTTC.

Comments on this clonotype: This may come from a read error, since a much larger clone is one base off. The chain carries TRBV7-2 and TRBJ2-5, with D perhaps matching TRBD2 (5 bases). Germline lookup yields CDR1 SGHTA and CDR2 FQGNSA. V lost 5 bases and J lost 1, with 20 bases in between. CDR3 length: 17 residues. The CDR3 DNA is TGTGCCAGCAGCCCCCGACTATCGGCTCGTTCCCAAGAGACCCAGTACTTC. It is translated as CASSPRLSARSQETQYF.

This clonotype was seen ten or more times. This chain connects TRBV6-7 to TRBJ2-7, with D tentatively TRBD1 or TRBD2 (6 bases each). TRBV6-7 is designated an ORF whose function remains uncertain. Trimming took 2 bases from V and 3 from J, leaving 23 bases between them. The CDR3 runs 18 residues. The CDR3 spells CASSYPDEGLGGNYEQYF. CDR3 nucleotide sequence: TGTGCCAGCAGTTACCCCGATGAGGGGCTAGGGGGGAACTACGAGCAGTACTTC.

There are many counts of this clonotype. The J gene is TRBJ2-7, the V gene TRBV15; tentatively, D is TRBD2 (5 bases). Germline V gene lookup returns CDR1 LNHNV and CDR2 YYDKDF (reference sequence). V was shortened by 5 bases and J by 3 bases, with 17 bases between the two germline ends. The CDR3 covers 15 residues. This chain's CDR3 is CATSERPGLLYEQYF. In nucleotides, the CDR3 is TGTGCCACCAGCGAACGCCCCGGACTGCTCTACGAGCAGTACTTC.

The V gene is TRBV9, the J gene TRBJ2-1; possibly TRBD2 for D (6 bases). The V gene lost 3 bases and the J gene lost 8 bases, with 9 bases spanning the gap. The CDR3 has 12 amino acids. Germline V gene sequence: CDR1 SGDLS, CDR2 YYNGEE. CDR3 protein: CASSEGGDEQFF. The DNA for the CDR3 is TGTGCCAGCAGCGAGGGAGGCGATGAGCAGTTCTTC.

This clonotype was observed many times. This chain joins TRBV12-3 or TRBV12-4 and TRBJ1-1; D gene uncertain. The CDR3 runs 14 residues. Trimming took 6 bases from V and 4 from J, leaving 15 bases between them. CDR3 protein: CASSPRRESTEAFF. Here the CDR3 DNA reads TGTGCCAGCAGCCCTAGAAGGGAGAGCACTGAAGCTTTCTTT.

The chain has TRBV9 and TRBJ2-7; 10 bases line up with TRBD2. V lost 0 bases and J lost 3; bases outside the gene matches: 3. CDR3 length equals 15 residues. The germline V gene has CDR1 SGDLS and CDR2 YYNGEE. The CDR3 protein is CASSVEPSGSYEQYF. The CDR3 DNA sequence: TGTGCCAGCAGCGTAGAACCTAGCGGGAGCTACGAGCAGTACTTC. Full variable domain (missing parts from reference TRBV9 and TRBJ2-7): DSGVTQTPKHLITATGQRVTLRCSPRSGDLSVYWYQQSLDQGLQFLIQYYNGEERAKGNILERFSAQQFPDLHSELNLSSLELGDSALYFCASSVEPSGSYEQYFGPGTRLTVT.

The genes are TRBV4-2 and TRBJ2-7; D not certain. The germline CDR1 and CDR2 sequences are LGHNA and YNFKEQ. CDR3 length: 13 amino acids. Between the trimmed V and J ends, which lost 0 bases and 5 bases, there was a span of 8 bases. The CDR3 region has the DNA TGTGCCAGCAGCCAAGATCTGTGGGACGAGCAGTACTTC. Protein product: CASSQDLWDEQYF.

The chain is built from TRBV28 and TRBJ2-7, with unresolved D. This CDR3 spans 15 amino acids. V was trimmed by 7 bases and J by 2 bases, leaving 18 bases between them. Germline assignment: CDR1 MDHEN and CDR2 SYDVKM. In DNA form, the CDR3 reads TGTGCCAGCAAGAGGTTGGTTGCGGAAACCTACGAGCAGTACTTC. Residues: CASKRLVAETYEQYF.

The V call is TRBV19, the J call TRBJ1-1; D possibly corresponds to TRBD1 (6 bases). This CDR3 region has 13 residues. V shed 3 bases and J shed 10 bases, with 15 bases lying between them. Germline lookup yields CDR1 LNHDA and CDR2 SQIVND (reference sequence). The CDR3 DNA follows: TGTGCCAGTAGTATCAGTCCCCGGACAGTAGCTTTCTTT. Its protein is CASSISPRTVAFF. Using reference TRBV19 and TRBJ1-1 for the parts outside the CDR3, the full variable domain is DGGITQSPKYLFRKEGQNVTLSCEQNLNHDAMYWYRQDPGQGLRLIYYSQIVNDFQKGDIAEGYSVSREKKESFPLTVTSAQKNPTAFYLCASSISPRTVAFFGQGTRLTVV.

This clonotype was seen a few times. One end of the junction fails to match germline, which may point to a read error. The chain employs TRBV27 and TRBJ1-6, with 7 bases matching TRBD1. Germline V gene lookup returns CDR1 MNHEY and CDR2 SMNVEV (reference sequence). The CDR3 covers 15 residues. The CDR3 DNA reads TGTGCCAGCAGTTTATCGGGGACAGCCGATTCACCCCCCCACTTT. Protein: CASSLSGTADSPPHF.

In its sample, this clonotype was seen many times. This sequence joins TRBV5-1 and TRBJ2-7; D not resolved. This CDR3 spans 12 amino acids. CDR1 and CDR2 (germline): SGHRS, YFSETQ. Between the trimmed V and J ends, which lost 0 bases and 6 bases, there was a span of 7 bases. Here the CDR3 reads CASSLGHSEQYF. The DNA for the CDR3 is TGCGCCAGCAGCTTGGGACACAGCGAGCAGTACTTC.

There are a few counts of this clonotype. In DNA, the CDR3 is TGTGCCAGCAGCCGGGTCACTAGCGGGAGTAGTCAGACCCAGTACTTC. Translated: CASSRVTSGSSQTQYF. V and J are TRBV14 and TRBJ2-5; 11 bases match TRBD2. J lost 6 bases, V lost 4 bases, and 10 bases had no gene match. This CDR3 is built from 16 residues. CDR1 SGHDN and CDR2 FVKESK come from the germline V gene.

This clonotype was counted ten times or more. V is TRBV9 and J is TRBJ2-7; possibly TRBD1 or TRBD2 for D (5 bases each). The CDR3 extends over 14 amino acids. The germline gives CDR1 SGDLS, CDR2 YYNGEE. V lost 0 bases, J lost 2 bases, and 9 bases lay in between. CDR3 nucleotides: TGTGCCAGCAGCGTAGGGGACGTCACCTACGAGCAGTACTTC. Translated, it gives CASSVGDVTYEQYF.

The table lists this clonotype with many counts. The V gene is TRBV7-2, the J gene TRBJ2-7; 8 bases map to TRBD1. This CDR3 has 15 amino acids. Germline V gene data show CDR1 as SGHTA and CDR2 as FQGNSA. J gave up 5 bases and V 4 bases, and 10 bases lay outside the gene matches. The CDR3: CASSSQMTGVNEQYF. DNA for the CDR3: TGTGCCAGCAGCTCACAAATGACAGGGGTAAACGAGCAGTACTTC.

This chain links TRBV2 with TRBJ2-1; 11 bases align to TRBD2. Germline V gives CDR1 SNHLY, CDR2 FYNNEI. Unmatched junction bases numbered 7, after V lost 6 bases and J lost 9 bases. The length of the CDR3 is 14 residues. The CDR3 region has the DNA TGTGCCAGCAGCACTAGCGGGAGTCTCGGTGAGCAGTTCTTC. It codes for CASSTSGSLGEQFF.

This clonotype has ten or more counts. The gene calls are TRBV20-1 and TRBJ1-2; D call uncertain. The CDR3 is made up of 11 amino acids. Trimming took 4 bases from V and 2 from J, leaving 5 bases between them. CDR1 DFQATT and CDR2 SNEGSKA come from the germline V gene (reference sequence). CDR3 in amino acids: CSAIGNYGYTF. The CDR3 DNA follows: TGCAGTGCTATTGGAAACTATGGCTACACCTTC.

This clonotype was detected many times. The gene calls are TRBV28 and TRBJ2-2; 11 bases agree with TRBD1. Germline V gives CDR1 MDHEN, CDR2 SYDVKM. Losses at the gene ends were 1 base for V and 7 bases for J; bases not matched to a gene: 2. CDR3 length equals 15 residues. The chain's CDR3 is CASSLSGTGGGELFF. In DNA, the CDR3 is TGTGCCAGCAGTTTATCGGGGACAGGGGGCGGGGAGCTGTTTTTT.

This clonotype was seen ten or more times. The chain's CDR3 is CASSQDWLASTGELFF. The CDR3 DNA follows: TGTGCCAGCAGCCAAGATTGGCTAGCGAGCACCGGGGAGCTGTTTTTT. The chain links TRBV3-1 to TRBJ2-2; tentative D call: TRBD2 (6 bases). Trimming left V 0 bases short and J 4 bases short, with 12 bases between. This CDR3 contains 16 residues. Germline V gene data show CDR1 as LGHDT and CDR2 as YNNKEL (reference sequence).

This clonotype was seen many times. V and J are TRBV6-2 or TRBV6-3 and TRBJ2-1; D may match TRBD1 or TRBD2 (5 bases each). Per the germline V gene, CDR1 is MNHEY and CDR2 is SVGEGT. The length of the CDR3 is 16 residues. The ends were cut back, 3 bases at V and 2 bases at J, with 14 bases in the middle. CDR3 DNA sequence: TGTGCCAGCAGTTATAGGGACGTCTCGACCTACAATGAGCAGTTCTTC. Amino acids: CASSYRDVSTYNEQFF.

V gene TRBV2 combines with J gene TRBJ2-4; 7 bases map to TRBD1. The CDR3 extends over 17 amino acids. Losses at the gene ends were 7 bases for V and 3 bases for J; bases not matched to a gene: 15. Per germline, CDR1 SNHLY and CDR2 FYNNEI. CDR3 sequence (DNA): TGTGCCAGCAATACCCTTTTCGACAGGGCGGTCAAAAACATTCAGTACTTC. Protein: CASNTLFDRAVKNIQYF.

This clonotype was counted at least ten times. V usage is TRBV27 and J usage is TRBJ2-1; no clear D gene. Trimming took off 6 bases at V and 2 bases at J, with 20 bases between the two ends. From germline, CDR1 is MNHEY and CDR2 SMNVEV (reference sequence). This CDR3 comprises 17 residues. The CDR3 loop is CASSRRRQTLPYNEQFF. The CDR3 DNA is TGTGCCAGCAGCCGAAGACGGCAGACCTTACCCTACAATGAGCAGTTCTTC.